This entry is about one TCR beta chain. Antigen: not known. Amplified material comprised TCR beta CDR3 regions derived from RNA transcripts. The library came from an HTBI-primed first-round RT-PCR and a second-round multiplex PCR. TCRdb reprocessed the multiplex PCR reads with MiXCR, giving one entry per CDR3 protein. The table includes more than 300,000 distinct CDR3 sequences, 15% to 19% detected once. Diagnoses were established from clinical symptoms, serum thyroxine, TRAb, thyroid ultrasound and orbital computed tomography. These data originate in a study of Graves' ophthalmopathy and Graves' hyperthyroidism. Study outcomes and limitations: The 13-signature model separated ophthalmopathy from stable hyperthyroidism at over 85% sensitivity and almost 83% specificity.

The clonotype originates from a young woman with stable Graves' hyperthyroidism. The sequencing sample was made of peripheral blood.

The CDR3 DNA reads TGTGCTAGTGGTCTCGACAGGGGGAGGGAGAACACTGAAGCTTTCTTT. Translating gives CASGLDRGRENTEAFF. The rearrangement joins TRBV12-5 to TRBJ1-1, with TRBD1 identical over 9 bases. This CDR3 is 16 amino acids long. Germline trimming cut 5 bases from V and 1 base from J; bases unmatched to any gene: 8. Per germline, CDR1 LGHNT and CDR2 FRNRAP.